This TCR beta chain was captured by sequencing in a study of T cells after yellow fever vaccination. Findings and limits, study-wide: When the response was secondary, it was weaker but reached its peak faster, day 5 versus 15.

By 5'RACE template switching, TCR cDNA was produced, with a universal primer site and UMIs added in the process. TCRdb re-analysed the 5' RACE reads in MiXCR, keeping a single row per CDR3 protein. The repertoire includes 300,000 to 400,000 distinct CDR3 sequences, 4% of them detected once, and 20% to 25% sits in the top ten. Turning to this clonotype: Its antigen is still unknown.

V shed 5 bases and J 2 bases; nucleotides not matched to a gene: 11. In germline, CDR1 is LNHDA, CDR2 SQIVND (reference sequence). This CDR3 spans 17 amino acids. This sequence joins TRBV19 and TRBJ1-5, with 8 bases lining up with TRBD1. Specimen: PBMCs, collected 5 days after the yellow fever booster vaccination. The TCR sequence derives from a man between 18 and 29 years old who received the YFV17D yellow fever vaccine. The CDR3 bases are TGTGCCAGTAGTCACCGGTGGACAGGGATTGGCAATCAGCCCCAGCATTTT. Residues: CASSHRWTGIGNQPQHF.